Listed below are T cell receptor beta chains from one sample, sequenced in a study of T cell responses to AZD1222 COVID-19 vaccine. TCRdb's table, derived via immunoSEQ multiplex PCR, lists solely in-frame clones and lacks some. Seen here are some 110,000 clones, about 86% observed once, and the top ten hold approximately 9.6%. Sequences were derived from peripheral blood, sampled on day 0 of AZD1222 vaccination. Receptor source: an adult in good health. The CDR3 runs from the conserved cysteine through the conserved F or W.

v_gene: TRBV19; j_gene: TRBJ2-7; CDR3aa: CASSTDRGSYEQYF
v_gene: TRBV7-2; j_gene: TRBJ1-3; CDR3aa: CASSRDNSGNTIYF
v_gene: TRBV6-5; j_gene: TRBJ1-2; CDR3aa: CASREVGASAYGYTF
v_gene: TRBV7-9; j_gene: TRBJ1-2; CDR3aa: CASSLGDGFNYGYTF
v_gene: TRBV5-4; j_gene: TRBJ1-2; CDR3aa: CASSLGQGPYGYTF
v_gene: TRBV7-2; j_gene: TRBJ1-1; CDR3aa: CASSLAPRANTEAFF
v_gene: TRBV23-1; j_gene: TRBJ2-7; CDR3aa: CASSQSTGSYEQYF
v_gene: TRBV7-3; j_gene: TRBJ1-1; CDR3aa: CASSPQGAFSEAFF
v_gene: TRBV6-5; j_gene: TRBJ2-7; CDR3aa: CASRGDTRSYEQYF
v_gene: TRBV5-1; j_gene: TRBJ1-2; CDR3aa: CASSLVVTDGYTF
v_gene: TRBV2; j_gene: TRBJ1-5; CDR3aa: CASTHGQGQPQHF
v_gene: TRBV5-1; j_gene: TRBJ1-2; CDR3aa: CASSLDRAWGYTF
v_gene: TRBV19; j_gene: TRBJ1-2; CDR3aa: CASSTQGRENGYTF
v_gene: TRBV28; j_gene: TRBJ1-2; CDR3aa: CASSSPAFDRGGGYTF
v_gene: TRBV7-2; j_gene: TRBJ2-1; CDR3aa: CASSLGGAGGAIREQFF
v_gene: TRBV6-5; j_gene: TRBJ1-6; CDR3aa: CASSYSRGDNSPLHF
v_gene: TRBV7-6; j_gene: TRBJ2-1; CDR3aa: CASSLSVDSYNEQFF
v_gene: TRBV29-1; j_gene: TRBJ2-5; CDR3aa: CSVLVGHQETQYF
v_gene: TRBV10-3; j_gene: TRBJ1-1; CDR3aa: CAISFGLDSFF
v_gene: TRBV14; j_gene: TRBJ2-7; CDR3aa: CASSPERDLLKQYF
v_gene: TRBV9; j_gene: TRBJ2-3; CDR3aa: CASSTGTDTQYF
v_gene: TRBV24-1; j_gene: TRBJ2-2; CDR3aa: CATSFGGVGAGELFF
v_gene: TRBV28; j_gene: TRBJ1-1; CDR3aa: CASSPARYGDTEAFF